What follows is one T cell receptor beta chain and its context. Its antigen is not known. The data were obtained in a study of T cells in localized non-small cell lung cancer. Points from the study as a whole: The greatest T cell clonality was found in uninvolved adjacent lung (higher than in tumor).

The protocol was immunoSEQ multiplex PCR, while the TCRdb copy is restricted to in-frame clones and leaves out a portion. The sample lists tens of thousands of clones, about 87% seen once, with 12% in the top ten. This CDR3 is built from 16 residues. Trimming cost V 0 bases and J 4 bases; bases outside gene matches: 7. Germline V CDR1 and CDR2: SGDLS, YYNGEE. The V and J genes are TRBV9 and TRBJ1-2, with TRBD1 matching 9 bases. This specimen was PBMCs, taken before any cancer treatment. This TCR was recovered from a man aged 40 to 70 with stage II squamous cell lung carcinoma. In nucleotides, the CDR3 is TGTGCCAGCAGCGTAGAAGGGACAGGGAGGGGCTATGGCTACACCTTC. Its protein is CASSVEGTGRGYGYTF.